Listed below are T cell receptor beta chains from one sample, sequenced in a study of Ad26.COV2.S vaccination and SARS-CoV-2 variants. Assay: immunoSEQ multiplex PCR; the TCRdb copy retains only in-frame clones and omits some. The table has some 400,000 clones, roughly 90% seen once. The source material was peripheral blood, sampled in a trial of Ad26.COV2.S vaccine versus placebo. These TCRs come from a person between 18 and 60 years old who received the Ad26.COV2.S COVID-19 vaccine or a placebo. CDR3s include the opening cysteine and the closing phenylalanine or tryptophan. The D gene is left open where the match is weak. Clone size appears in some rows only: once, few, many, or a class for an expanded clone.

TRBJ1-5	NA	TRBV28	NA	CASSFGGQQPQHF	TGTGCCAGCAGTTTTGGGGGGCAGCAGCCCCAGCATTTT
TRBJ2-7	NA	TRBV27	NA	CASSLRAGPSYEQYF	TGTGCCAGCAGTTTGCGGGCAGGACCCTCCTACGAGCAGTACTTC
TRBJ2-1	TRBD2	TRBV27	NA	CASSLSGTYNEQFF	TGTGCCAGCAGTTTGAGCGGGACCTACAATGAGCAGTTCTTC
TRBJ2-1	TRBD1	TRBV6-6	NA	CASTYDRGDEQFF	TGTGCCAGCACCTATGACAGGGGCGATGAGCAGTTCTTC
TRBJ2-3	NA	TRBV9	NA	CASSVDIAHTQYF	TGTGCCAGCAGCGTAGACATAGCTCATACGCAGTATTTT
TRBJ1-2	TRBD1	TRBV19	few	CASRQGPFYGYTF	TGTGCCAGTCGACAGGGCCCCTTCTATGGCTACACCTTC
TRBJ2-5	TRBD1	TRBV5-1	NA	CASSFGTGGETQYF	TGCGCCAGCAGCTTCGGGACAGGGGGTGAGACCCAGTACTTC
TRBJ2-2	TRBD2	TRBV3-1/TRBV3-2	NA	CASSPRTSRNTGELFF	TGTGCCAGCAGCCCCCGGACTAGCAGGAACACCGGGGAGCTGTTTTTT
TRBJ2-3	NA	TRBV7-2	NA	CASSPTLDTQYF	TGTGCCAGCAGCCCGACTCTAGATACGCAGTATTTT
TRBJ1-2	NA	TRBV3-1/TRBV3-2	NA	CASSQGVGYGYTF	TGTGCCAGCAGCCAAGGGGTGGGCTATGGCTACACCTTC
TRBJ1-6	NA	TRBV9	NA	CASSPRPEGTSGSPLHF	TGTGCCAGCAGCCCACGACCCGAAGGGACATCAGGTTCACCCCTCCACTTT
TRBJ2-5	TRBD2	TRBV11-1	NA	CASSSGLAGNQETQYF	TGTGCCAGCAGCTCGGGACTAGCGGGAAACCAAGAGACCCAGTACTTC
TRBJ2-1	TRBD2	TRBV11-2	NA	CASSWGGSGRWGEQFF	TGTGCCAGCAGCTGGGGGGGTAGCGGGAGATGGGGTGAGCAGTTCTTC
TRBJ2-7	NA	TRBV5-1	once	CASSLDISYEQYF	TGCGCCAGCAGCTTGGACATCTCCTACGAGCAGTACTTC
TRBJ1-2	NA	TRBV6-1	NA	CASSERQLLGYGYTF	TGTGCCAGCAGTGAACGGCAACTCCTGGGGTATGGCTACACCTTC
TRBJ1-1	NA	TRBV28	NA	CASSLFRVPMNTEAFF	TGTGCCAGCAGTTTATTTCGGGTCCCCATGAACACTGAAGCTTTCTTT
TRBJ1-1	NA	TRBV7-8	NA	CASSLWIWEGRNTEAFF	TGTGCCAGCAGCTTATGGATCTGGGAAGGTCGGAACACTGAAGCTTTCTTT
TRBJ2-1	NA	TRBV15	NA	CATSRDLASGNEQFF	TGTGCCACCAGCAGAGATCTAGCTTCGGGAAATGAGCAGTTCTTC
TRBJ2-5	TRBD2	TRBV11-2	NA	CASRGGWASGRQQETQYF	TGTGCCAGCAGGGGCGGATGGGCTAGCGGGAGGCAACAAGAGACCCAGTACTTC
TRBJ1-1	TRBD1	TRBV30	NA	CAWDDRDRMNTEAFF	TGTGCCTGGGACGACAGGGATCGGATGAACACTGAAGCTTTCTTT
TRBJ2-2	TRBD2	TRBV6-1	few	CASSGPDGSGRAGGELFF	TGTGCCAGCAGTGGCCCAGATGGTAGCGGGAGGGCAGGCGGGGAGCTGTTTTTT
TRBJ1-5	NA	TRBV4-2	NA	CASSQEARGDQPQHF	TGTGCCAGCAGCCAAGAGGCCCGGGGGGATCAGCCCCAGCATTTT
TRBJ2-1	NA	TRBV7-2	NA	CASSITPEQFF	TGTGCCAGCAGCATCACCCCTGAGCAGTTCTTC
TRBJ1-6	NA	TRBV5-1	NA	CASSPRGDHNSPLHF	TGCGCCAGCAGCCCGAGGGGGGACCATAATTCACCCCTCCACTTT
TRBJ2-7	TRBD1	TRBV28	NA	CASRSGQGLYEQYF	TGTGCCAGCAGGTCGGGACAGGGGCTCTACGAGCAGTACTTC
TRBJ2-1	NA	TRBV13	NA	CASSLREPYNEQFF	TGTGCCAGCAGCTTGCGCGAACCCTACAATGAGCAGTTCTTC
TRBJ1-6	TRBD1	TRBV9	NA	CASSGGQYDSPLHF	TGTGCCAGCAGCGGGGGACAGTATGATTCACCCCTCCACTTT
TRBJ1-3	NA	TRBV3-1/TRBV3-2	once	CASSPSTQGMTIYF	TGTGCCAGCAGCCCTAGCACGCAGGGGATGACCATATATTTT
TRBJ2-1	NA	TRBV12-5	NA	CASTPPQLVPNNEQFF	TGTGCTAGCACCCCCCCACAGTTAGTACCTAACAATGAGCAGTTCTTC
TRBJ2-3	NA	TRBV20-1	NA	CSAGRPDTQYF	TGCAGTGCTGGTCGTCCAGATACGCAGTATTTT
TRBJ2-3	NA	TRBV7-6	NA	CASSLAAGTKLGDTQYF	TGTGCCAGCAGCTTAGCGGCAGGGACCAAGCTGGGGGATACGCAGTATTTT
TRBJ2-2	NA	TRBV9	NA	CATNPGVGNTGELFF	TGTGCCACCAACCCGGGAGTGGGGAACACCGGGGAGCTGTTTTTT
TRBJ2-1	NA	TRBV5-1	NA	CASSLFHRSSYNEQFF	TGCGCCAGCAGCTTGTTCCATCGGAGCTCCTACAATGAGCAGTTCTTC
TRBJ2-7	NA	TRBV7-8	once	CASSLVDGYYEQYF	TGTGCCAGCAGCTTAGTCGACGGTTACTACGAGCAGTACTTC
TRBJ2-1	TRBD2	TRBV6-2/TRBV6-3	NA	CASSYSMREVRDEQFF	TGTGCCAGCAGTTACTCGATGCGGGAGGTCCGGGATGAGCAGTTCTTC
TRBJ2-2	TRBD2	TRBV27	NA	CASSFSAGGSTGELFF	TGTGCCAGCAGTTTTTCCGCGGGAGGGAGCACCGGGGAGCTGTTTTTT
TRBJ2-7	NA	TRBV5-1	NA	CASSPGDHSYEQYF	TGCGCCAGCAGCCCTGGGGACCACTCCTACGAGCAGTACTTC